This T cell receptor beta chain was found in a study of T cell responses to AZD1222 COVID-19 vaccine. Second-dose intervals of approximately 4 or approximately 12 weeks were pooled. Note on this clone: Its antigen is not identified.

The study's findings and limits: Mostly white British, mostly female donors; authors suggested clonal diversity may be underestimated. Repertoire samples came only from after the peak T cell response.

The CDR3 is made up of 16 amino acids. The V and J ends lost 1 base and 6 bases, in that order; junction bases with no gene match: 8. Germline V gene sequence: CDR1 MDHEN, CDR2 SYDVKM. The assay was immunoSEQ multiplex PCR, and TCRdb's table has in-frame clones only and misses some. There are about 80,000 clones in the sample; less than 95% occur only once, and roughly 8% lies in the top ten. The sequencing here drew on peripheral blood, taken 28 days after the second AZD1222 dose. The rearrangement links TRBV28 to TRBJ2-1; 8 bases match TRBD2. This clonotype was sampled from an adult who received the AZD1222 COVID-19 vaccine. The CDR3 sequence: CASSLFGLAGVNEQFF. CDR3 nucleotides: TGTGCCAGCAGTTTATTTGGTCTAGCGGGTGTCAATGAGCAGTTCTTC.